These T cell receptor beta chains were read from a single sample in a study of OX40 agonist ivuxolimab in advanced cancers. Sequencing used immunoSEQ multiplex PCR; TCRdb keeps in-frame clones, though not all of them. Counted here are 75,000 or so clones, roughly 86% occurring once; the ten biggest clones make up 25%. Sequencing was performed on CD4+ or CD8+ T cells sorted from blood, taken in a trial of the OX40 agonist ivuxolimab. These receptors all stem from an adult with an advanced solid tumor such as melanoma, head and neck, liver or kidney cancer. Each CDR3 is given with its conserved first and last residue. The D gene is left open where the match is weak. For some rows the clone size is stated as once, few or many, or as a class when expanded; others skip it.

>TRBD1|once|TRBV6-6|TRBJ2-1
TGTGCCAGCAGTTTAGGACAGGGGGGGAACAATGAGCAGTTCTTC
CASSLGQGGNNEQFF
>TRBD1|NA|TRBV28|TRBJ1-5
TGTGCCAGCAGTTGGGACAGGGAGGGCCAGCCCCAGCATTTT
CASSWDREGQPQHF
>NA|NA|TRBV2|TRBJ2-6
TGTGCCAGCAGTGTCGATGGGGCCAACGTCCTGACTTTC
CASSVDGANVLTF
>NA|NA|TRBV28|TRBJ1-2
TGTGCCAGCAGTTTCGGGATTGCAGTTAAAAACTATGGCTACACCTTC
CASSFGIAVKNYGYTF
>TRBD1|NA|TRBV9|TRBJ2-1
TGTGCCAGCAGCTTAACAGGGGGTTCGCGTGTATCGCAGTTCTTC
CASSLTGGSRVSQFF
>TRBD2|NA|TRBV18|TRBJ2-7
TGTGCCAGCTCACCACCGGGGAGGGGCCCCTCCTACGAGCAGTACTTC
CASSPPGRGPSYEQYF
>TRBD2|NA|TRBV2|TRBJ2-1
TGTGCCAGCAGTGAAGGGACTAGCGGTTACAATGAGCAGTTCTTC
CASSEGTSGYNEQFF
>TRBD1|NA|TRBV19|TRBJ1-3
TGTGCCAGTAGAACAGGGGTCACCTCGATCTCTGGAAACACCATATATTTT
CASRTGVTSISGNTIYF
>NA|NA|TRBV4-2|TRBJ2-6
TGTGCCAGCAGCCAAGAGGCTAGCGCTGGGGCCAACGTCCTGACTTTC
CASSQEASAGANVLTF
>NA|NA|TRBV5-1|TRBJ1-4
TGCGCCAGCAGCTTGGCCGGGGTGGGTGAAAAACTGTTTTTT
CASSLAGVGEKLFF
>NA|NA|TRBV30|TRBJ1-4
TGTGCCTGGACCGGACGAAACGGGCGTGAAAAACTGTTTTTT
CAWTGRNGREKLFF
>TRBD1|NA|TRBV2|TRBJ1-1
TGTGCCAGCAGTGGAGGACAGGGCCTTTTGGCTTTCTTT
CASSGGQGLLAFF
>NA|NA|TRBV7-2|TRBJ2-5
TGTGCCAGCAGCTTGAAGGAGACCCAGTACTTC
CASSLKETQYF
>NA|NA|TRBV6-1|TRBJ2-7
TGTGCCAGCAGTGTCAGGGACGAGCAGTACTTC
CASSVRDEQYF
>NA|NA|TRBV7-2|TRBJ1-1
TGTGCCAGCAGCTTAGTGTCAGCCTATGAAGCTTTCTTT
CASSLVSAYEAFF
>TRBD1|NA|TRBV14|TRBJ2-2
TGTGCCAGCAGCCAAGGAGTCGGGGGAAGGACAGGGGAAGTGAACACCGGGGAGCTGTTTTTT
CASSQGVGGRTGEVNTGELFF
>NA|few|TRBV19|TRBJ1-5
TGTGCCAGTAGTATAGCTTCTTATTCCGGGACACTTAGCAATCAGCCCCAGCATTTT
CASSIASYSGTLSNQPQHF
>NA|few|TRBV9|TRBJ1-6
TGTGCCAGCAGCGTGAGGGTGGGCACACCCCTCCACTTT
CASSVRVGTPLHF
>NA|NA|TRBV29-1|TRBJ1-1
TGCAGCGTTGATCCCTCTAGCACTGAAGCTTTCTTT
CSVDPSSTEAFF
>TRBD1|NA|TRBV18|TRBJ2-2
TGTGCCAGCTCGACGACAGGGGTCGACACCGGGGAGCTGTTTTTT
CASSTTGVDTGELFF
>NA|once|TRBV28|TRBJ2-1
TGTGCCAGCAGTTTATTACAGGGATCACAGAGCTCCTACAATGAGCAGTTCTTC
CASSLLQGSQSSYNEQFF
>TRBD2|NA|TRBV7-9|TRBJ2-5
TGTGCCAGCAGCCCCGGGACTAGCGGGGAAGAGACCCAGTACTTC
CASSPGTSGEETQYF
>NA|few|TRBV7-9|TRBJ1-4
TGTGCCAGCAGCCCATTATACCGGGCCGGCAATGAAAAACTGTTTTTT
CASSPLYRAGNEKLFF
>TRBD2|NA|TRBV18|TRBJ2-1
TGTGCCAGCTCACCATCCCCCGGGACTAGCGGGACAAATGAGCAGTTCTTC
CASSPSPGTSGTNEQFF
>NA|NA|TRBV2|TRBJ1-2
TGTGCCAGCAGTGAGCCTTTTAACTATGGCTACACCTTC
CASSEPFNYGYTF
>TRBD2|NA|TRBV10-1|TRBJ2-3
TGCGCCAGCAGCCCGGGACTAGCGGGAGAAGGCACAGATACGCAGTATTTT
CASSPGLAGEGTDTQYF
>NA|NA|TRBV4-1|TRBJ2-5
TGCGCCAGCAGCCAAGTCCCTGGCCCGGGCGCGGAGGACTTC
CASSQVPGPGAEDF
>NA|NA|TRBV5-1|TRBJ2-1
TGCGCCAGCAGCTACGATCTGAGCTCCTACAATGAGCAGTTCTTC
CASSYDLSSYNEQFF
>NA|NA|TRBV30|TRBJ1-1
TGTGCCTGGAGTGTAAGGAGATTAGGGAAGAGAGCTTTCTTT
CAWSVRRLGKRAFF
>NA|NA|TRBV2|TRBJ2-5
TGTGCCAGCAGGGGGGGAGAGACCCAGTACTTC
CASRGGETQYF
>NA|NA|TRBV18|TRBJ2-7
TGTGCCAGCTCACCAATAGGGTACGAGCAGTACTTC
CASSPIGYEQYF
>NA|NA|TRBV4-1|TRBJ1-5
TGCGCCAGCAGCCAAGGACGAGGGTTTAATAGCAATCAGCCCCAGCATTTT
CASSQGRGFNSNQPQHF
>TRBD2|NA|TRBV7-8|TRBJ2-1
TGTGCCAGCAGCGGGGAGCGGGGTAGGGAGTTCTTC
CASSGERGREFF
>TRBD1|NA|TRBV5-1|TRBJ1-1
TGCGCCAGCAGCTTGGGGGGACAGGTGGCAGAAGCTTTCTTT
CASSLGGQVAEAFF
>NA|NA|TRBV5-6|TRBJ1-4
TGTGCCAGCAGCCCACAAACAGGGAATGAAAAACTGTTTTTT
CASSPQTGNEKLFF
>NA|NA|TRBV30|TRBJ1-2
TGTGCCACCCTGGGGGCGGACCGATCCCCGTATGGCTACACCTTC
CATLGADRSPYGYTF
>TRBD2|NA|TRBV6-5|TRBJ2-7
TGTGCCAGCAGTTCACCGACTAGCGGGAGTGGCGAGCAGTACTTC
CASSSPTSGSGEQYF
>NA|NA|TRBV18|TRBJ2-2
TGTGCCAGCTCACCACGAACGACAGGACTGACCGGGGAGCTGTTTTTT
CASSPRTTGLTGELFF
>NA|NA|TRBV5-6|TRBJ1-2
TGTGCCAGCAGCTTGGCGGCAGGTGGATATTCTTATGGCTACACCTTC
CASSLAAGGYSYGYTF
>TRBD1|NA|TRBV15|TRBJ1-6
TGTGCCACCAGCGGAAGAGGAGACAGGGGGAGGGAGTCACCCCTCCACTTT
CATSGRGDRGRESPLHF
>TRBD2|NA|TRBV5-4|TRBJ2-5
TGTGCCAGCAGCTTGGGGCTAGCGGGGGGGCGGGAGACCCAGTACTTC
CASSLGLAGGRETQYF
>TRBD1|NA|TRBV6-5|TRBJ1-6
TGTGCCAGCAGCCTGGTGACAGGGAGGAATTCACCCCTCCACTTT
CASSLVTGRNSPLHF
>TRBD1|NA|TRBV18|TRBJ1-2
TGTGCCAGCTCACCCCCCGGGGACAGGGGATATGGCTACACCTTC
CASSPPGDRGYGYTF
>NA|NA|TRBV29-1|TRBJ1-3
TGCAGCGGGGCCCAGACACCGGGAAACACCATATATTTT
CSGAQTPGNTIYF
>NA|NA|TRBV7-6|TRBJ1-1
TGTGCCAGCAGCTCGGACAAAGGACTATACACTGAAGCTTTCTTT
CASSSDKGLYTEAFF
>NA|NA|TRBV18|TRBJ2-7
TGTGCCAGCTCACCTGCGTCTGGGTACGAGCAGTACTTC
CASSPASGYEQYF
>NA|NA|TRBV19|TRBJ2-5
TGTGCCAGTAACGAGGACAAGTACCAAGAGACCCAGTACTTC
CASNEDKYQETQYF
>NA|NA|TRBV19|TRBJ1-4
TGTGCCAGTAGTTTACACCCTGCAACTAATGAAAAACTGTTTTTT
CASSLHPATNEKLFF
>NA|NA|TRBV19|TRBJ2-7
TGTGCCAGTAGTATGAGGACAAGAAACCCTTTCGAGCAGTACTTC
CASSMRTRNPFEQYF
>TRBD2|NA|TRBV29-1|TRBJ2-1
TGCAGCGCGCTGGCGGGAGTGGGCAATGAGCAGTTCTTC
CSALAGVGNEQFF
>NA|NA|TRBV7-2|TRBJ2-1
TGTGCCAGCAGCCCCCCTTTCTACAATGAGCAGTTCTTC
CASSPPFYNEQFF
>NA|NA|TRBV10-2|TRBJ1-5
TGCGCCAGCACGGCGGGCAGGCAGGGGAATCAGCCCCAGCATTTT
CASTAGRQGNQPQHF
>TRBD1|NA|TRBV7-2|TRBJ2-7
TGTGCCAGCAGCTTTGGGACAGGGAGTTGGCAGTACTTC
CASSFGTGSWQYF
>NA|NA|TRBV6-1|TRBJ2-5
TGTGCCAGCAGTGACACATTGGCCGGGACCCAGTACTTC
CASSDTLAGTQYF